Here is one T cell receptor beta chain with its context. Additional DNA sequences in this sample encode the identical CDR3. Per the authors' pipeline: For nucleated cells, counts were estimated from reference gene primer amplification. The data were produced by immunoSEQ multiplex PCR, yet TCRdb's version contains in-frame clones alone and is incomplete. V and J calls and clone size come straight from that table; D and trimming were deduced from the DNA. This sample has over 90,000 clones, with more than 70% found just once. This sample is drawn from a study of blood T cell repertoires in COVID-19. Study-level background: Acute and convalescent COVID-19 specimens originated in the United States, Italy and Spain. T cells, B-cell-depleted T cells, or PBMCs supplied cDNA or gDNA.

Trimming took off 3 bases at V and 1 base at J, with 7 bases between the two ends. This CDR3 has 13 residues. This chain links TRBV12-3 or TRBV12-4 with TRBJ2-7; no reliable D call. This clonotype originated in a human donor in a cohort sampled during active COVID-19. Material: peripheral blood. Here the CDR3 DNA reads TGTGCCAGCAGTTTGTACTCTTCCTACGAGCAGTACTTC. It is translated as CASSLYSSYEQYF.